Detailed here is one TCR beta chain. This sample is part of a study of blood T cell repertoires in COVID-19. The authors' processing: Amplification of reference gene primers provided the estimated nucleated cell counts. Here immunoSEQ multiplex PCR was the method, and the copy in TCRdb shows in-frame clones only, minus some. The V and J calls and clone size are taken from that table; D and trimming were inferred from the DNA. This sample has some 140,000 clones; 70% to 80% occur once, and the top ten carry 10% to 12%. CDR1 is SNHLY and CDR2 is FYNNEI in the germline V gene. J gave up 8 bases and V 6 bases, and 11 bases lay outside the gene matches. This CDR3 comprises 16 residues.

This TCR was sampled from a human donor in a cohort sampled during active COVID-19. The chain links TRBV2 to TRBJ2-1, with TRBD1 matching over 12 bases. Sequenced input: peripheral blood. The CDR3 bases are TGTGCCAGCAGCTCTTCCGGGGACAGGGGGCGCGATGAGCAGTTCTTC. As protein: CASSSSGDRGRDEQFF.